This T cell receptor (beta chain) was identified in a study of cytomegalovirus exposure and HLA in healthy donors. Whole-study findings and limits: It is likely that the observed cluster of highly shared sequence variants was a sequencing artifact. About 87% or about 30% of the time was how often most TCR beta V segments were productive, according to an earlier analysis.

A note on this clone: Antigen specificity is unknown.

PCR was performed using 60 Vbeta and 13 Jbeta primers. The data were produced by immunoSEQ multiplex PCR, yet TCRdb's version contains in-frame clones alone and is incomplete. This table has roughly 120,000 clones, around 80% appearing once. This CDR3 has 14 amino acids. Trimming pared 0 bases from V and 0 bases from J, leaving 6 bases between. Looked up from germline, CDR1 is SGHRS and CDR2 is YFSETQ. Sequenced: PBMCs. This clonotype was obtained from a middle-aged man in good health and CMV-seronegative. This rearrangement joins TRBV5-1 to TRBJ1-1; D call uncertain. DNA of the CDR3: TGCGCCAGCAGCTTGGACAGCTTGAACACTGAAGCTTTCTTT. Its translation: CASSLDSLNTEAFF.